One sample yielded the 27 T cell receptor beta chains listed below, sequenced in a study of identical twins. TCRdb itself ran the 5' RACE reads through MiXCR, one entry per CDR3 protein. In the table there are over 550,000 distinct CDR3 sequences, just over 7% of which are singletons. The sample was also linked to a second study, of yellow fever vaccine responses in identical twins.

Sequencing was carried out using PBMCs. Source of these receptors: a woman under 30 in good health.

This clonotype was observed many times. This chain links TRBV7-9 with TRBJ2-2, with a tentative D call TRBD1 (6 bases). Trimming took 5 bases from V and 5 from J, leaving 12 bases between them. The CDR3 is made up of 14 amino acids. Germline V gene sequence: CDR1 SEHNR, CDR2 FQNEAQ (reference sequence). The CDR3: CASSPGTTTGELFF. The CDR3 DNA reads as TGTGCCAGCAGCCCTGGGACAACGACCGGGGAGCTGTTTTTT.

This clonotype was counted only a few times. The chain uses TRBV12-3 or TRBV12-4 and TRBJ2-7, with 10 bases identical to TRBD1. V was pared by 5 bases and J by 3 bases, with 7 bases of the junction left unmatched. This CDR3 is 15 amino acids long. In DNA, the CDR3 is TGTGCCAGCAGTCCGCGGACAGGGGGAGTCTACGAGCAGTACTTC. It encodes CASSPRTGGVYEQYF.

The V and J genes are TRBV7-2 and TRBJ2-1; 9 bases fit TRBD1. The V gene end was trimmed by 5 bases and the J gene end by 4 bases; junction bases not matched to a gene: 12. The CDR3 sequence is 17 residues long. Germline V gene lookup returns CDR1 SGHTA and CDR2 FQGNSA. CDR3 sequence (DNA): TGTGCCAGCAGCCTCAGATACCGGGACAGGGTTTACAATGAGCAGTTCTTC. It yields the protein CASSLRYRDRVYNEQFF.

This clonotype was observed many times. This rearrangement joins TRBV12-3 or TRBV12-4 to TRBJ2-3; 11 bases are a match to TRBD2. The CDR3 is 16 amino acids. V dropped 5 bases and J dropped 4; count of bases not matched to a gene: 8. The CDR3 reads CASSTLTSGSADTQYF. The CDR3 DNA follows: TGTGCCAGCAGTACCCTAACTAGCGGGAGTGCAGATACGCAGTATTTT.

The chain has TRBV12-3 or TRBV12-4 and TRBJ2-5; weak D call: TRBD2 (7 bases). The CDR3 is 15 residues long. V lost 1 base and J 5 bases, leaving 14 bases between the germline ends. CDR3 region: CASSLVGGPQETQYF. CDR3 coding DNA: TGTGCCAGCAGTTTAGTGGGGGGGCCTCAGGAGACCCAGTACTTC.

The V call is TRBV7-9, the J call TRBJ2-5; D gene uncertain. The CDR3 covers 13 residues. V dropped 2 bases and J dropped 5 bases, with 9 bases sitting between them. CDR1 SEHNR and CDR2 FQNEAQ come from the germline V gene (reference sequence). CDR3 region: CASSLLSAETQYF. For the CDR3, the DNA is TGTGCCAGCAGCTTACTCTCCGCGGAGACCCAGTACTTC.

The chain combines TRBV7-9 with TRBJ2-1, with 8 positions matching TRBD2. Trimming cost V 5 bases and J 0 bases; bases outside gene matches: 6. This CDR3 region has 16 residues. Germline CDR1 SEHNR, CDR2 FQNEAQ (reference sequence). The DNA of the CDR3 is TGTGCCAGCAGCACTTTCGGGACTAGCTCCTACAATGAGCAGTTCTTC. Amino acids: CASSTFGTSSYNEQFF. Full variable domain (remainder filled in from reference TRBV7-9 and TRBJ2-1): DTGVSQNPRHKITKRGQNVTFRCDPISEHNRLYWYRQTLGQGPEFLTYFQNEAQLEKSRLLSDRFSAERPKGSFSTLEIQRTEQGDSAMYLCASSTFGTSSYNEQFFGPGTRLTVL.

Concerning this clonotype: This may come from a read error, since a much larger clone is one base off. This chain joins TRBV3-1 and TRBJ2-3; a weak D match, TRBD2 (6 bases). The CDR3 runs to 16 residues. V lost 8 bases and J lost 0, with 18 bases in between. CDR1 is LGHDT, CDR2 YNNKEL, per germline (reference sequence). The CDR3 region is CASSYGTFPSTDTQYF. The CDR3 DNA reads TGTGCCAGCTCCTACGGGACTTTCCCTAGCACAGATACGCAGTATTTT.

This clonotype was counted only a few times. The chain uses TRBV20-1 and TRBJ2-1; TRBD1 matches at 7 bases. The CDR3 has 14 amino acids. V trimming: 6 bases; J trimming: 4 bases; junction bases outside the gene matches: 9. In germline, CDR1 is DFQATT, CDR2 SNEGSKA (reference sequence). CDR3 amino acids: CSAPGTVGYNEQFF. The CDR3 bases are TGCAGTGCGCCCGGGACAGTGGGATACAATGAGCAGTTCTTC.

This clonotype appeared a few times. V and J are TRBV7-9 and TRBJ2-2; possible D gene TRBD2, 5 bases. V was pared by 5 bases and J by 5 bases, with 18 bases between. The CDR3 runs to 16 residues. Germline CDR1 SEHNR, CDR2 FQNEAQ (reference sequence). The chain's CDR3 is CASSQRPAVNTGELFF. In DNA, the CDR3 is TGTGCCAGCAGCCAACGCCCAGCGGTTAATACCGGGGAGCTGTTTTTT.

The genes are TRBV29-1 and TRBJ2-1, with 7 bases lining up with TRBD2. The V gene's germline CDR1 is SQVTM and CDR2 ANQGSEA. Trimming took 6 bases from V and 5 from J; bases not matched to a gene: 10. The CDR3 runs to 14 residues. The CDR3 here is CSVIGLAEHNEQFF. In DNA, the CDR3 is TGCAGCGTCATCGGCCTAGCGGAGCACAATGAGCAGTTCTTC.

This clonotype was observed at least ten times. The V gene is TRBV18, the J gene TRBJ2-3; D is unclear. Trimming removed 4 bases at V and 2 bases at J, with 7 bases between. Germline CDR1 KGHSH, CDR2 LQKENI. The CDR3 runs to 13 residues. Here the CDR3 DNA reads TGTGCCAGCTCACGCGAACTCACAGATACGCAGTATTTT. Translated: CASSRELTDTQYF. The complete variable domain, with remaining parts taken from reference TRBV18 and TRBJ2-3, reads NAGVMQNPRHLVRRRGQEARLRCSPMKGHSHVYWYRQLPEEGLKFMVYLQKENIIDESGMPKERFSAEFPKEGPSILRIQQVVRGDSAAYFCASSRELTDTQYFGPGTRLTVL.

The CDR3 reads CATSDPGTRGEKLFF. In DNA, the CDR3 is TGTGCCACCAGTGACCCCGGGACCCGGGGAGAAAAACTGTTTTTT. The chain uses TRBV24-1 and TRBJ1-4, with D perhaps matching TRBD1 (5 bases). Germline V gene lookup returns CDR1 KGHDR and CDR2 SFDVKD. The CDR3 is made up of 15 amino acids. The V end was cut by 4 bases, the J end by 8 bases, with 16 bases between.

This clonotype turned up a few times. This CDR3 is CASSYGGSDRYEQYF. The CDR3 DNA sequence: TGTGCCAGCAGTTACGGGGGATCAGACCGTTACGAGCAGTACTTC. The genes are TRBV6-5 and TRBJ2-7; D is tentatively TRBD1 or TRBD2 (5 bases each). The CDR3 spans 15 residues. Germline V gene sequence: CDR1 MNHEY, CDR2 SVGAGI. V was pared by 2 bases and J by 4 bases, with 15 bases between.

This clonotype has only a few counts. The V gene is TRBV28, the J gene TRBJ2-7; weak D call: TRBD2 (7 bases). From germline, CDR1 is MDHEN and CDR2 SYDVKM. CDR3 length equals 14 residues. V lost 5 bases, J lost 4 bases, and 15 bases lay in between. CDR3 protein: CASSLGGLTYEQYF. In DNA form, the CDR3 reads TGTGCCAGCAGTCTCGGGGGGCTTACTTACGAGCAGTACTTC.

For the CDR3, the DNA is TGTGCCAGCAGCCCGACGGGGGGGGCGCAGGTGAATGAGCAGTTCTTC. Protein: CASSPTGGAQVNEQFF. The chain recombines TRBV7-3 with TRBJ2-1; 8 bases align to TRBD2. Trimming at V came to 5 bases and at J to 7 bases, leaving 13 bases not matched to a gene. The V gene's germline CDR1 is SGHTA and CDR2 FQGTGA. The CDR3 is 16 amino acids.

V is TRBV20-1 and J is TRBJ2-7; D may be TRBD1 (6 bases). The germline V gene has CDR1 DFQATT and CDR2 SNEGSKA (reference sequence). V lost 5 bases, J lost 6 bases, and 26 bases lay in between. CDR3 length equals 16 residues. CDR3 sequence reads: CSAWPGTPSREFEQYF. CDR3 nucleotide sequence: TGCAGTGCTTGGCCCGGGACACCATCCCGGGAATTCGAGCAGTACTTC.

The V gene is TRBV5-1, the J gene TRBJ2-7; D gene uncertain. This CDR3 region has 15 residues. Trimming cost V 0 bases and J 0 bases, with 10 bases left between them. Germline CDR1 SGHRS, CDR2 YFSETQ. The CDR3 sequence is CASSLEQNPSYEQYF. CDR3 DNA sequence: TGCGCCAGCAGCTTGGAACAGAACCCCTCCTACGAGCAGTACTTC.

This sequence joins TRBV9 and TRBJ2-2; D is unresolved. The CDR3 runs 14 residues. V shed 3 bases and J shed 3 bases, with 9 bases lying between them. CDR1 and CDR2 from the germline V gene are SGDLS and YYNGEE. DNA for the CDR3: TGTGCCAGCAGCGCCCAGACCCACACCGGGGAGCTGTTTTTT. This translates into CASSAQTHTGELFF.

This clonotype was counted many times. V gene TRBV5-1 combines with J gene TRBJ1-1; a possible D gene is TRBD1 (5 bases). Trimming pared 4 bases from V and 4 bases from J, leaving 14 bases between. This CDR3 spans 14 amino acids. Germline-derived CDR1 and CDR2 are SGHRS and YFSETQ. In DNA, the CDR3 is TGCGCCAGCAGCGGAGGGGAACCGGGCACTGAAGCTTTCTTT. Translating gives CASSGGEPGTEAFF.

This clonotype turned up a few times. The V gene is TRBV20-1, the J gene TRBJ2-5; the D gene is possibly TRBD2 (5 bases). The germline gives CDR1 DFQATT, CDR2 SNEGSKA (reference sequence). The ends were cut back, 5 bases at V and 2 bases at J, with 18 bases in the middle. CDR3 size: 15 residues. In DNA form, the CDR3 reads TGCAGTGCTTCCGATACTAGACTGATTCAAGAGACCCAGTACTTC. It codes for CSASDTRLIQETQYF.

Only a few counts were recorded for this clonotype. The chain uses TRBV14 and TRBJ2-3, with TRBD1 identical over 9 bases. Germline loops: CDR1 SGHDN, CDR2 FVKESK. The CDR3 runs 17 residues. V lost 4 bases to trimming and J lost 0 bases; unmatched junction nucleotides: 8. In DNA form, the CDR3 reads TGTGCCAGCAGCCCTTTGGGACAGGGAACTAGCACAGATACGCAGTATTTT. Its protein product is CASSPLGQGTSTDTQYF.

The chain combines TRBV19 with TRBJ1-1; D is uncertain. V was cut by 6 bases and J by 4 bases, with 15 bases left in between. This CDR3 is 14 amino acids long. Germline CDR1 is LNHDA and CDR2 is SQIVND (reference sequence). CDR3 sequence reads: CASRRLGRTTEAFF. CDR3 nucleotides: TGTGCCAGTAGAAGGTTAGGCAGGACCACTGAAGCTTTCTTT.

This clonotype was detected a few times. The CDR3 protein is CASSPPGPAPQPQHF. The DNA for the CDR3 is TGTGCCAGCTCACCACCGGGTCCAGCCCCGCAGCCCCAGCATTTT. The chain employs TRBV18 and TRBJ1-5, with D hard to call. The CDR3 sequence is 15 residues long. In germline, CDR1 is KGHSH, CDR2 LQKENI. V lost 0 bases, J lost 7 bases, and 13 bases lay in between.

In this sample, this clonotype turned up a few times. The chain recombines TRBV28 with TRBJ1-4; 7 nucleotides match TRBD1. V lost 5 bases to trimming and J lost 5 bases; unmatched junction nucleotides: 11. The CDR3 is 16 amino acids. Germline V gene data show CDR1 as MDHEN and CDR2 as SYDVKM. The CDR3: CASSPQRRGLNEKLFF. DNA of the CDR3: TGTGCCAGCAGTCCCCAACGGAGGGGGCTAAATGAAAAACTGTTTTTT.

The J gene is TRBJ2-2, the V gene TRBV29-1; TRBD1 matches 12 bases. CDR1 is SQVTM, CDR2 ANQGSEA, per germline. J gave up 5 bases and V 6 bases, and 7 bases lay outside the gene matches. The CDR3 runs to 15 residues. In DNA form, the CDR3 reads TGCAGCGTCGCCGGGACAGGGGGCTTTACCGGGGAGCTGTTTTTT. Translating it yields CSVAGTGGFTGELFF.

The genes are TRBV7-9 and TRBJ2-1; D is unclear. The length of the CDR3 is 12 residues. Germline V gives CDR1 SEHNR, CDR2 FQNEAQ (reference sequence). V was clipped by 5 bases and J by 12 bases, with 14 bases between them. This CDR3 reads CASSPRAGLQFF. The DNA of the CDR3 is TGTGCCAGCAGCCCCCGAGCCGGGTTGCAGTTCTTC.